Listed below are T cell receptor beta chains from one sample, sequenced in a study of Ad26.COV2.S vaccination and SARS-CoV-2 variants. Using immunoSEQ multiplex PCR, the repertoire was profiled, and TCRdb retains in-frame clones only, with some absent. The data hold a few hundred thousand clones, with 87% observed a single time. The starting material was peripheral blood, obtained in a trial of Ad26.COV2.S vaccine versus placebo. The receptors come from a person between 18 and 60 years old who received the Ad26.COV2.S COVID-19 vaccine or a placebo. The CDR3 runs from the conserved cysteine through the conserved F or W. The order of the fields is J gene, D gene, clone size, V gene, CDR3 protein, CDR3 DNA. The D gene is left open where the match is weak. Some rows mark clone size as missing; the rest say once, few, many or name a class of expanded clone.

>TRBJ1-1|.|.|TRBV19
CASSNDGYTEAFF
TGTGCCAGTAGTAACGACGGTTACACTGAAGCTTTCTTT
>TRBJ2-2|.|.|TRBV7-9
CASRSWGNTGELFF
TGTGCCAGCAGATCTTGGGGGAACACCGGGGAGCTGTTTTTT
>TRBJ2-7|.|.|TRBV18
CASSPPGGVVYEQYF
TGTGCCAGCTCACCACCTGGCGGGGTAGTGTACGAGCAGTACTTC
>TRBJ1-6|TRBD1|.|TRBV7-9
CASRRVGDRENSPLHF
TGTGCCAGCAGGCGAGTGGGGGACAGAGAAAATTCACCCCTCCACTTT
>TRBJ2-3|TRBD2|.|TRBV6-5
CASSYLAGVTDTQYF
TGTGCCAGCAGTTACTTGGCGGGGGTCACAGATACGCAGTATTTT
>TRBJ1-1|.|.|TRBV11-2
CASSFATSGQTEAFF
TGTGCCAGCAGCTTCGCGACGTCGGGCCAGACTGAAGCTTTCTTT
>TRBJ2-5|TRBD2|.|TRBV13
CASSLGGGALTQYF
TGTGCCAGCAGCTTGGGCGGGGGGGCCTTGACCCAGTACTTC
>TRBJ1-2|TRBD1|.|TRBV27
CASNRGNGYTF
TGTGCCAGCAACAGGGGGAATGGCTACACCTTC
>TRBJ1-2|.|.|TRBV11-1
CASSPSETFQGGYTF
TGTGCCAGCAGCCCGTCCGAAACATTTCAGGGGGGCTACACCTTC
>TRBJ2-3|.|.|TRBV4-3
CASKKESGGVTDTQYF
TGCGCCAGCAAAAAGGAGTCTGGCGGGGTCACAGATACGCAGTATTTT
>TRBJ1-2|.|.|TRBV6-5
CASRTTFVYGYTF
TGTGCCAGCAGGACAACTTTCGTCTATGGCTACACCTTC
>TRBJ2-2|.|.|TRBV7-8
CASSSIQLTGELFF
TGTGCCAGCAGCTCCATACAGCTTACCGGGGAGCTGTTTTTT
>TRBJ1-6|TRBD1|.|TRBV7-9
CASSLQGEASPLHF
TGTGCCAGCAGCTTACAGGGGGAAGCCTCACCCCTCCACTTT
>TRBJ2-3|.|.|TRBV29-1
CSVPPVTDTQYF
TGCAGCGTCCCCCCAGTCACAGATACGCAGTATTTT
>TRBJ1-5|TRBD1|few|TRBV27
CASSLIGNRGAQGQPQHF
TGTGCCAGCAGTTTAATTGGTAACAGGGGCGCCCAGGGGCAGCCCCAGCATTTT
>TRBJ2-6|.|once|TRBV30
CAWSVMGSGANVLTF
TGTGCCTGGAGTGTGATGGGTTCTGGGGCCAACGTCCTGACTTTC
>TRBJ1-3|.|.|TRBV7-3
CASSPWGGAGNTIYF
TGTGCCAGCAGCCCTTGGGGAGGGGCTGGAAACACCATATATTTT
>TRBJ1-2|TRBD1|few|TRBV5-8
CASTATGVNGYTF
TGTGCCAGCACCGCCACAGGGGTGAATGGCTACACCTTC
>TRBJ2-7|.|.|TRBV5-5
CASSPEAAAYEQYF
TGTGCCAGCAGCCCGGAGGCGGCAGCCTACGAGCAGTACTTC
>TRBJ2-2|.|few|TRBV11-3
CASSSRSPNTGELFF
TGTGCCAGCAGCTCAAGGAGTCCGAACACCGGGGAGCTGTTTTTT
>TRBJ2-2|TRBD2|.|TRBV12-5
CASGFIAGGVTGELFF
TGTGCTAGTGGTTTTATCGCGGGGGGAGTGACCGGGGAGCTGTTTTTT
>TRBJ2-2|TRBD1|.|TRBV24-1
CATGPGQGNTGELFF
TGTGCCACCGGTCCGGGACAGGGGAACACCGGGGAGCTGTTTTTT
>TRBJ2-3|.|.|TRBV9
CASTPGPPVDTQYF
TGTGCCAGCACCCCGGGGCCACCGGTGGATACGCAGTATTTT
>TRBJ2-5|TRBD2|.|TRBV6-5
CASGLAGEETQYF
TGTGCCAGCGGCCTAGCGGGGGAAGAGACCCAGTACTTC
>TRBJ1-2|.|.|TRBV7-8
CASSLGRGGYGYTF
TGTGCCAGCAGCTTAGGGCGGGGAGGCTATGGCTACACCTTC
>TRBJ2-5|TRBD1|.|TRBV29-1
CSATGSQETQYF
TGCAGCGCGACAGGGTCCCAAGAGACCCAGTACTTC
>TRBJ2-7|TRBD1|once|TRBV30
CASDRGYEQYF
TGTGCCTCCGACAGGGGATACGAGCAGTACTTC
>TRBJ1-1|.|.|TRBV12-3/TRBV12-4
CASNPDGDTEAFF
TGTGCCAGCAACCCAGACGGGGATACTGAAGCTTTCTTT
>TRBJ2-3|.|.|TRBV24-1
CATNQLPSTDTQYF
TGTGCCACCAACCAGTTACCTAGCACAGATACGCAGTATTTT
>TRBJ1-2|TRBD1|.|TRBV7-2
CASSSLHRGRVDGYTF
TGTGCCAGCAGCTCTCTACACAGGGGGCGCGTTGATGGCTACACCTTC
>TRBJ1-1|TRBD1|.|TRBV4-1
CASSQEGQGRTEAFF
TGCGCCAGCAGCCAAGAGGGACAGGGGAGGACTGAAGCTTTCTTT
>TRBJ2-3|.|.|TRBV6-1
CASSERGVPPTDTQYF
TGTGCCAGCAGTGAAAGGGGGGTCCCCCCCACAGATACGCAGTATTTT
>TRBJ1-2|.|.|TRBV5-1
CASSLDDYGYTF
TGCGCCAGCAGCTTGGACGACTATGGCTACACCTTC
>TRBJ2-4|.|.|TRBV7-3
CASSSGTDFSKNIQYF
TGTGCCAGCAGCTCAGGGACCGATTTTTCCAAAAACATTCAGTACTTC
>TRBJ1-5|.|.|TRBV27
CASSPRVDSSGQPQHF
TGTGCCAGCAGTCCCCGTGTAGACTCGAGTGGGCAGCCCCAGCATTTT
>TRBJ1-1|.|.|TRBV6-6
CASSYTANTEAFF
TGTGCCAGCAGTTATACAGCGAACACTGAAGCTTTCTTT
>TRBJ1-5|.|.|TRBV5-1
CASSSDGHSNQPQHF
TGCGCCAGCAGCTCGGACGGACATAGCAATCAGCCCCAGCATTTT
>TRBJ1-4|.|.|TRBV7-9
CASSFSTQNEKLFF
TGTGCCAGCAGCTTTTCGACCCAGAATGAAAAACTGTTTTTT
>TRBJ1-1|.|.|TRBV4-1
CASSQDRWAEAFF
TGCGCCAGCAGCCAAGACAGATGGGCTGAAGCTTTCTTT
>TRBJ1-4|.|.|TRBV9
CASSATPGQEKLFF
TGTGCCAGCAGCGCGACCCCAGGACAGGAAAAACTGTTTTTT
>TRBJ1-1|.|.|TRBV4-1
CASSQGLTVNTEAFF
TGCGCCAGCAGCCAAGGGTTGACGGTCAACACTGAAGCTTTCTTT
>TRBJ1-5|.|once|TRBV27
CASSPGGGIGVRGNQPQHF
TGTGCCAGCAGTCCCGGGGGAGGTATCGGGGTTCGGGGCAATCAGCCCCAGCATTTT
>TRBJ1-4|.|.|TRBV4-3
CASSLRQPSEKLFF
TGCGCCAGCAGCCTGAGACAGCCGTCGGAAAAACTGTTTTTT